This record covers a single T cell receptor beta chain. Its antigen is unknown. This CDR3 comprises 17 residues. Method: immunoSEQ multiplex PCR; TCRdb's copy keeps in-frame clones and lacks some. Among approximately 150,000 clones listed, around 90% were seen once. This record comes from a study of T cell responses to AZD1222 COVID-19 vaccine. Study-wide results and caveats: Spike-specific TCRs gained breadth and depth after people received two AZD1222 doses. Spike regions recognized by vaccine-associated CD4 TCRs spanned the protein, led by 160-218 and 743-854.

This TCR derives from an adult who received the AZD1222 COVID-19 vaccine. The chain employs TRBV12-2 and TRBJ2-7; TRBD2 is the table's D call, not checked against the DNA. TRBV12-2 is designated a pseudogene. The sequencing here drew on peripheral blood, taken 28 days after the second AZD1222 dose. CDR3 region: CASRLAGLAEKPREQYF. The CDR3 nucleotides read TGTGCAAGTCGCTTAGCGGGACTAGCGGAAAAACCCCGCGAGCAGTACTTC.